The 21 T cell receptor beta chains below were found in one sample sequenced in a study of cytotoxic CD8 clonotypes in ibrutinib-treated CLL. Some clones are missing from TCRdb's copy, which holds only in-frame ones; the method was immunoSEQ multiplex PCR. Here the sample spans about 200,000 clones, 72% being singletons. The sequencing used PBMCs, collected after 24 months of ibrutinib treatment. Receptors originate from a human donor with chronic lymphocytic leukemia.

The V and J genes are TRBV7-8 and TRBJ2-1; 10 bases map to TRBD1. The V gene end was trimmed by 4 bases and the J gene end by 7 bases; junction bases not matched to a gene: 10. Germline V gene lookup returns CDR1 SGHVS and CDR2 FQNEAQ. The length of the CDR3 is 16 residues. The CDR3 loop is CASSWDRGISGNEQFF. DNA of the CDR3: TGTGCCAGCAGCTGGGACAGGGGAATTTCGGGAAATGAGCAGTTCTTC.

V and J are TRBV7-9 and TRBJ2-7, with D maybe TRBD1 (5 bases). From germline, CDR1 is SEHNR and CDR2 FQNEAQ (reference sequence). With 1 base removed from V and 10 bases from J, the gap between germline ends came to 8 bases. The CDR3 length is 11 residues. The CDR3 spells CASSLVREQYF. The CDR3 DNA sequence: TGTGCCAGCAGCTTAGTCAGGGAACAGTACTTC.

This clone was observed a handful of times. The CDR3 DNA reads TGTGCCAGCCGGGACAGCATCGACGAGCAGTACTTC. As protein: CASRDSIDEQYF. This rearrangement joins TRBV27 to TRBJ2-7; 7 bases match TRBD1. The V gene's germline CDR1 is MNHEY and CDR2 SMNVEV (reference sequence). CDR3 length: 12 amino acids. The V and J ends lost 8 bases and 5 bases, in that order; junction bases with no gene match: 6.

This sequence joins TRBV29-1 and TRBJ2-2, with TRBD2 matching over 15 bases. From germline, CDR1 is SQVTM and CDR2 ANQGSEA. The V gene end was trimmed by 6 bases and the J gene end by 3 bases; junction bases not matched to a gene: 5. This CDR3 has 16 amino acids. The CDR3 DNA follows: TGCAGCGTAACCGGGACTAGCGGGAGGTACACCGGGGAGCTGTTTTTT. Translated, it gives CSVTGTSGRYTGELFF.

The chain carries TRBV29-1 and TRBJ2-5; no definite D call. CDR1 SQVTM and CDR2 ANQGSEA come from the germline V gene. The CDR3 loop spans 13 amino acids. Trimming took off 7 bases at V and 5 bases at J, with 17 bases between the two ends. The CDR3 protein is CSASGPISETQYF. The CDR3 nucleotides read TGCAGCGCCTCCGGGCCTATCAGTGAGACCCAGTACTTC.

This clone was seen only a few times. The V gene is TRBV7-9, the J gene TRBJ1-2; D is ambiguous. CDR3 length: 12 residues. Between the trimmed V and J ends, which lost 2 bases and 6 bases, there was a span of 7 bases. The germline V gene has CDR1 SEHNR and CDR2 FQNEAQ (reference sequence). The CDR3 DNA sequence: TGTGCCAGCAGCTTATGGAAGGATGGCTACACCTTC. Translation: CASSLWKDGYTF.

The table lists this clone with a few counts. The rearrangement uses TRBV6-1 and TRBJ2-1, with TRBD2 matching over 8 bases. The CDR3 loop spans 17 amino acids. The V gene's germline CDR1 is MNHNS and CDR2 SASEGT. Germline trimming cut 4 bases from V and 3 bases from J; bases unmatched to any gene: 11. This CDR3 reads CASSAHPVSGSYNEQFF. CDR3 DNA sequence: TGTGCCAGCAGTGCCCACCCTGTGAGCGGGAGCTACAATGAGCAGTTCTTC.

This sequence joins TRBV28 and TRBJ2-7; 13 bases are a match to TRBD2. Per germline, CDR1 MDHEN and CDR2 SYDVKM. J gave up 7 bases and V 2 bases, and 14 bases lay outside the gene matches. This CDR3 is built from 18 residues. The CDR3: CASSLSWTSGSRFIEQYF. DNA for the CDR3: TGTGCCAGCAGTTTAAGTTGGACTAGCGGGAGTCGGTTTATAGAGCAGTACTTC.

The J gene is TRBJ2-5, the V gene TRBV19, with TRBD2 matching over 11 bases. V lost 4 bases to trimming and J lost 7 bases; unmatched junction nucleotides: 14. The CDR3 covers 17 residues. The germline CDR1 and CDR2 sequences are LNHDA and SQIVND (reference sequence). The DNA of the CDR3 is TGTGCCAGTAGTACCCCCGGACTAGCGGGCCCCATGGGGACCCAGTACTTC. Protein product: CASSTPGLAGPMGTQYF.

J is TRBJ2-1 and V is TRBV5-1, with 7 bases aligning to TRBD2. V dropped 2 bases and J dropped 4; count of bases not matched to a gene: 12. This CDR3 contains 17 residues. Germline-derived CDR1 and CDR2 are SGHRS and YFSETQ. The CDR3 reads CASSFPRGVAAYNEQFF. The DNA of the CDR3 is TGCGCCAGCAGCTTCCCCCGGGGGGTCGCCGCGTACAATGAGCAGTTCTTC.

The chain combines TRBV7-9 with TRBJ2-1; D not resolved. V lost 5 bases and J 6 bases, leaving 11 bases between the germline ends. The CDR3 extends over 13 amino acids. Germline V lookup: CDR1 SEHNR, CDR2 FQNEAQ (reference sequence). The CDR3 sequence is CASSGRLVNEQFF. DNA of the CDR3: TGTGCCAGCAGCGGGCGACTCGTCAATGAGCAGTTCTTC.

This clone was seen only once. The V and J genes are TRBV9 and TRBJ1-2; D not certain. The CDR3 has 17 amino acids. Between the trimmed V and J ends, which lost 1 base and 0 bases, there was a span of 16 bases. Germline CDR1 reads SGDLS; CDR2 reads YYNGEE. The CDR3 here is CASSVTSRVLANYGYTF. The CDR3 region has the DNA TGTGCCAGCAGCGTAACGTCCCGGGTGCTAGCTAACTATGGCTACACCTTC.

This clone has a handful of counts. The J gene is TRBJ1-2, the V gene TRBV28; 12 bases are a match to TRBD1. Germline CDR1 MDHEN, CDR2 SYDVKM. J was trimmed by 8 bases and V by 1 base; bases with no gene match: 5. There are 15 residues in the CDR3. CDR3 in DNA: TGTGCCAGCAGTTTATTGGGACAGGGGGCCCAAGGCTACACCTTC. Encoded protein: CASSLLGQGAQGYTF.

The rearrangement links TRBV18 to TRBJ2-7; TRBD1 matches 7 bases. This CDR3 spans 14 amino acids. The junction had 3 bases not matched to a gene; V was cut back by 4 bases and J by 0 bases. Per the germline V gene, CDR1 is KGHSH and CDR2 is LQKENI. Here the CDR3 reads CASSQDRDSYEQYF. CDR3 nucleotides: TGTGCCAGCTCACAAGACAGGGACTCCTACGAGCAGTACTTC.

The rearrangement joins TRBV19 to TRBJ2-5; TRBD2 agrees at 15 bases. Germline assignment: CDR1 LNHDA and CDR2 SQIVND (reference sequence). Trimming removed 3 bases from V and 5 bases from J; junction bases left unmatched: 7. This CDR3 is built from 17 residues. The CDR3 region is CASSIGLAGGLMETQYF. The CDR3 DNA follows: TGTGCCAGTAGTATCGGACTAGCGGGAGGGCTGATGGAGACCCAGTACTTC.

The chain links TRBV7-6 to TRBJ2-5, with TRBD1 identical over 9 bases. The CDR3 runs 15 residues. The ends lost 5 bases at V and 5 bases at J; junction bases unmatched: 9. The germline V gene has CDR1 SGHVS and CDR2 FNYEAQ. CDR3 sequence reads: CASSRGQGIWETQYF. The CDR3 DNA is TGTGCCAGCAGCAGAGGACAGGGGATTTGGGAGACCCAGTACTTC. Based on the CDR3 plus reference TRBV7-6 and TRBJ2-5, the full variable domain is GAGVSQSPRYKVTKRGQDVALRCDPISGHVSLYWYRQALGQGPEFLTYFNYEAQQDKSGLPNDRFSAERPEGSISTLTIQRTEQRDSAMYRCASSRGQGIWETQYFGPGTRLLVL.

The rearrangement uses TRBV2 and TRBJ2-7; D gene unclear. Germline V gene sequence: CDR1 SNHLY, CDR2 FYNNEI. V was clipped by 10 bases and J by 0 bases, with 13 bases between them. The CDR3 extends over 13 amino acids. In nucleotides, the CDR3 is TGTGCCACCAACAGCCGAAACTCCTACGAGCAGTACTTC. Encoded protein: CATNSRNSYEQYF.

This clone appeared once. The rearrangement links TRBV25-1 to TRBJ1-2; D is undetermined. Trimming cost V 3 bases and J 3 bases, with 17 bases left between them. The CDR3 length is 16 residues. Germline V gives CDR1 MGHDK, CDR2 SYGVNS. CDR3 nucleotide sequence: TGTGCCAGCAGTGACCCAACCTTGGGCGGGTACTATGGCTACACCTTC. Translated, it gives CASSDPTLGGYYGYTF.

The V call is TRBV9, the J call TRBJ2-7; D uncertain. CDR1 and CDR2 from the germline V gene are SGDLS and YYNGEE. Trimming removed 0 bases from V and 2 bases from J, with 9 bases in between. The CDR3 has 14 residues. CDR3 protein: CASSVGGEPYEQYF. The CDR3 coding sequence is TGTGCCAGCAGCGTAGGCGGAGAACCCTACGAGCAGTACTTC.

V and J are TRBV29-1 and TRBJ2-1, with TRBD2 matching 10 bases. CDR1 is SQVTM and CDR2 is ANQGSEA in the germline V gene. This CDR3 has 15 amino acids. V shed 2 bases, J shed 4 bases, and the junction held 5 bases outside the gene matches. The DNA for the CDR3 is TGCAGCGTTGAATGGGGGACTAGCGAGTACAATGAGCAGTTCTTC. Encoded protein: CSVEWGTSEYNEQFF.

The chain couples TRBV7-9 to TRBJ1-1; the D is unclear. The CDR3 is made up of 15 amino acids. CDR1 and CDR2 (germline): SEHNR, FQNEAQ (reference sequence). Trimming removed 4 bases at V and 1 base at J, with 13 bases between. Here the CDR3 reads CASSSLVGRNTEAFF. The CDR3, as DNA: TGTGCCAGCAGCTCACTCGTAGGGAGGAACACTGAAGCTTTCTTT.